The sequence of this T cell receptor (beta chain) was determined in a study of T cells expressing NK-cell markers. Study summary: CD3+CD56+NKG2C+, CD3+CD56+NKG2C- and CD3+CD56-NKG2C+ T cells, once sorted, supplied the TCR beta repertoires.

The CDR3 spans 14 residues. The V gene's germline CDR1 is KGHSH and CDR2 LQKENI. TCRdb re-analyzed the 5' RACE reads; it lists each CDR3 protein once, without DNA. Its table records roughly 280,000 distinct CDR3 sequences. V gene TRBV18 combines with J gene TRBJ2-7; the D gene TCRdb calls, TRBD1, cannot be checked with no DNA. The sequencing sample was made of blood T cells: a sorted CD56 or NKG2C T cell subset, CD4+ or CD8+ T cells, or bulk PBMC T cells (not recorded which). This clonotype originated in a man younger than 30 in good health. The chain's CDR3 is CASSPRTESYEQYF.